The source of this T cell receptor (beta chain) is a study of T cells in Graves' hyperthyroidism and ophthalmopathy. CDR3 size: 14 residues. Trimming cost V 4 bases and J 2 bases; bases outside gene matches: 4. Germline V lookup: CDR1 MGHDK, CDR2 SYGVNS. Study-level findings and limits: Blood also held most thyroid clonotypes expanded beyond 0.001.

Amplified TCR beta CDR3 regions derived from RNA transcripts. The HTBI primer set was used in a first-round RT-PCR of the TCR CDR3. MiXCR, applied by TCRdb to the multiplex PCR reads, yields one record per CDR3 protein. The table records about 98,000 distinct CDR3 sequences, around 37% of them present only once. This clonotype was detected once. Antigen specificity is unknown. This TCR derives from a woman aged 25 to 39 with Graves' hyperthyroidism. The rearrangement links TRBV25-1 to TRBJ2-7, with TRBD1 matching 8 bases. The sample comprised peripheral blood or thyroid tissue (not recorded which). The CDR3 protein is CASSAPGQAYEQYF. In DNA, the CDR3 is TGTGCCAGCAGTGCTCCGGGACAGGCCTACGAGCAGTACTTC.